This entry lists 32 T cell receptor beta chains sequenced from one sample in a study of T cells in Graves' hyperthyroidism and ophthalmopathy. Amplification targeted TCR beta CDR3 regions from RNA transcripts. The study used the HTBI primer set for a first-round RT-PCR of the TCR CDR3. TCRdb independently ran MiXCR on the multiplex PCR reads; one entry per CDR3 protein. The table records approximately 510,000 distinct CDR3 sequences, less than 25% of them present only once. Sequences were obtained from blood. The receptors were sampled from a man between 18 and 35 years old with Graves' hyperthyroidism.

This clonotype was counted ten times or more. The chain joins TRBV11-2 to TRBJ2-7; 8 bases fit TRBD2. CDR1 SGHAT and CDR2 FQNNGV come from the germline V gene. The CDR3 covers 16 residues. V shed 2 bases and J 4 bases; nucleotides not matched to a gene: 10. The CDR3 DNA is TGTGCCAGCAGCTTAAGGGCCGGGACTAGTCAATACGAGCAGTACTTC. Protein product: CASSLRAGTSQYEQYF.

This clonotype was counted at least ten times. V and J are TRBV25-1 and TRBJ1-1; D is uncertain. The V end was cut by 4 bases, the J end by 3 bases, with 12 bases between. In germline, CDR1 is MGHDK, CDR2 SYGVNS. The CDR3 spans 14 residues. The CDR3 here is CASSGASGYTEAFF. CDR3 nucleotide sequence: TGTGCCAGCAGTGGGGCCTCGGGGTACACTGAAGCTTTCTTT.

At least ten counts were recorded for this clonotype. The chain links TRBV29-1 to TRBJ2-5; D is undetermined. V gave up 4 bases and J gave up 2 bases, with 8 bases separating them. CDR1 SQVTM and CDR2 ANQGSEA come from the germline V gene. The CDR3 sequence is 12 residues long. The CDR3 DNA reads TGCAGCGTTGTGTCAGGACAAGAGACCCAGTACTTC. This codes for CSVVSGQETQYF.

This clonotype was seen many times. This rearrangement joins TRBV30 to TRBJ1-1; a weak D match, TRBD1 (6 bases). V gave up 3 bases and J gave up 8 bases, with 13 bases separating them. This CDR3 comprises 12 residues. Germline V gene sequence: CDR1 GTSNPN, CDR2 SVGIG (reference sequence). CDR3 DNA: TGTGCCTGGAGACAGGGAATAACCGAAGCTTTCTTT. This gives the protein CAWRQGITEAFF.

CDR3 sequence reads: CASSPTGPWANVLTF. CDR3 nucleotides: TGTGCCAGCTCACCTACAGGTCCCTGGGCCAACGTCCTGACTTTC. J is TRBJ2-6 and V is TRBV18; D possibly corresponds to TRBD1 (5 bases). The CDR3 runs 15 residues. Trimming stripped 3 bases from V and 5 bases from J, with 11 bases between. Germline CDR1 KGHSH, CDR2 LQKENI.

This clonotype was recorded at least ten times. The J gene is TRBJ1-5, the V gene TRBV24-1; D is unresolved. This CDR3 region has 12 residues. Germline loops: CDR1 KGHDR, CDR2 SFDVKD. The CDR3 protein is CEKVLLDQPQHF. In DNA, the CDR3 is TGTGAGAAGGTCCTCTTAGATCAGCCCCAGCATTTT.

This clonotype was recorded many times. This rearrangement joins TRBV27 to TRBJ2-2; D gene unclear. V lost 3 bases and J 4 bases, leaving 6 bases between the germline ends. This CDR3 is 13 amino acids long. Germline V gene sequence: CDR1 MNHEY, CDR2 SMNVEV (reference sequence). The CDR3 is CASSFPATGELFF. CDR3 in DNA: TGTGCCAGCAGTTTCCCGGCCACCGGGGAGCTGTTTTTT.

The CDR3 loop is CASSKSRDRGGTEAFF. The CDR3 nucleotides are TGTGCCAGCAGCAAGTCCCGGGACAGGGGGGGGACTGAAGCTTTCTTT. The J gene is TRBJ1-1, the V gene TRBV7-6, with 11 bases matching TRBD1. This CDR3 has 16 amino acids. With 5 bases clipped from V and 5 bases from J, the junction kept 10 bases outside the gene matches. Germline V lookup: CDR1 SGHVS, CDR2 FNYEAQ.

This clonotype was detected once. The chain carries TRBV6-1 and TRBJ1-2, with 7 bases matching TRBD1. This CDR3 has 15 residues. The germline V gene encodes CDR1 MNHNS and CDR2 SASEGT. V gave up 6 bases and J gave up 0 bases; unmatched junction bases: 7. CDR3 loop: CASSAWDRTNYGYTF. CDR3 coding DNA: TGTGCCAGCAGCGCGTGGGACAGAACTAACTATGGCTACACCTTC.

Many counts were recorded for this clonotype. The chain couples TRBV3-1 to TRBJ2-7, with D hard to call. V lost 2 bases and J lost 3, with 8 bases in between. The CDR3 spans 13 residues. CDR1 is LGHDT, CDR2 YNNKEL, per germline (reference sequence). Written as DNA, the CDR3 is TGTGCCAGCAGCCAACTTAACAGCTACGAGCAGTACTTC. Protein product: CASSQLNSYEQYF.

The chain combines TRBV30 with TRBJ1-1; D uncertain. Looked up from germline, CDR1 is GTSNPN and CDR2 is SVGIG (reference sequence). The CDR3 totals 13 residues. V was shortened by 1 base and J by 0 bases, with 6 bases between the two germline ends. Here the CDR3 DNA reads TGTGCCTGGAGTGCGACTTTGAACACTGAAGCTTTCTTT. Encoded protein: CAWSATLNTEAFF.

This clonotype has ten or more counts. V is TRBV19 and J is TRBJ1-1; a weak D match, TRBD1 (6 bases). The germline V gene encodes CDR1 LNHDA and CDR2 SQIVND (reference sequence). CDR3 length: 14 amino acids. The germline V and J ends were trimmed by 7 bases and 0 bases, with 12 bases remaining between them. The CDR3 loop is CASTTGFMNTEAFF. In DNA, the CDR3 is TGTGCCAGTACCACAGGGTTTATGAACACTGAAGCTTTCTTT.

In its sample, this clonotype was seen many times. V gene TRBV28 combines with J gene TRBJ1-1, with 9 bases fitting TRBD1. The J segment lost 1 base and the V segment lost 8 bases, leaving 8 bases of the junction unmatched. CDR1 MDHEN and CDR2 SYDVKM come from the germline V gene. CDR3 size: 15 residues. CDR3 in DNA: TGTGCCAGCGTATCACAGGGGGCAGGGAACACTGAAGCTTTCTTT. Protein: CASVSQGAGNTEAFF.

The chain recombines TRBV7-9 with TRBJ2-7; tentatively, D is TRBD1 (6 bases). This CDR3 has 15 amino acids. The V and J ends lost 5 bases and 4 bases respectively, with 18 bases between them. Looked up from germline, CDR1 is SEHNR and CDR2 is FQNEAQ (reference sequence). CDR3 DNA sequence: TGTGCCAGCAGCAGCTTAGACCGGGACAATTACGAGCAGTACTTC. Translated, it gives CASSSLDRDNYEQYF.

The rearrangement links TRBV20-1 to TRBJ2-5; either TRBD1 or TRBD2 may fit D (5 bases each). This CDR3 has 13 amino acids. Trimming took 3 bases from V and 5 from J, leaving 13 bases between them. CDR1 DFQATT and CDR2 SNEGSKA come from the germline V gene (reference sequence). The CDR3 loop is CSASPGSKETQYF. The CDR3 nucleotides read TGCAGTGCTAGCCCAGGGAGTAAGGAGACCCAGTACTTC.

This clonotype was recorded many times. V and J are TRBV11-2 and TRBJ2-7; a possible D gene is TRBD1 (6 bases). The length of the CDR3 is 14 residues. Between the trimmed V and J ends, which lost 3 bases and 3 bases, there was a span of 12 bases. Germline lookup yields CDR1 SGHAT and CDR2 FQNNGV. CDR3 sequence reads: CASSFRQGFYEQYF. CDR3 sequence (DNA): TGTGCCAGCAGCTTTCGGCAGGGGTTCTACGAGCAGTACTTC.

This clonotype appeared many times. The genes are TRBV4-1 and TRBJ1-3; 7 bases match TRBD1. The CDR3 is 12 residues long. CDR1 is MGHRA and CDR2 is YSYEKL in the germline V gene. V gave up 6 bases and J gave up 8 bases; unmatched junction bases: 4. The CDR3 spells CASSIQGDTIYF. CDR3 DNA sequence: TGCGCCAGCAGTATCCAGGGGGACACCATATATTTT.

The rearrangement uses TRBV6-5 and TRBJ1-1; TRBD1 agrees at 9 bases. There are 15 residues in the CDR3. Germline V gene data show CDR1 as MNHEY and CDR2 as SVGAGI. Trimming took 2 bases from V and 3 from J; bases not matched to a gene: 4. CDR3 sequence reads: CASSYGDRDDTEAFF. CDR3 sequence (DNA): TGTGCCAGCAGTTACGGGGACAGGGATGACACTGAAGCTTTCTTT.

The rearrangement joins TRBV12-3 or TRBV12-4 to TRBJ2-5, with D uncertain. Trimming took 5 bases from V and 5 from J, leaving 12 bases between them. The CDR3 sequence is 13 residues long. The CDR3, as DNA: TGTGCCAGCAGTGAGATAGGTGGGGAGACCCAGTACTTC. It yields the protein CASSEIGGETQYF.

This clonotype showed up many times. The chain links TRBV6-4 to TRBJ1-5; 9 bases are shared with TRBD1. With 2 bases clipped from V and 4 bases from J, the junction kept 6 bases outside the gene matches. The CDR3 spans 16 residues. Germline V gene sequence: CDR1 MRHNA, CDR2 SNTAGT. The CDR3 is CASSDLRDRENQPQHF. CDR3 DNA sequence: TGTGCCAGCAGTGACCTCCGGGACAGGGAGAATCAGCCCCAGCATTTT.

The sample holds a few counts of this clonotype. The V gene is TRBV11-2, the J gene TRBJ2-7, with 10 bases matching TRBD2. The CDR3 has 14 residues. Germline V lookup: CDR1 SGHAT, CDR2 FQNNGV. V lost 5 bases, J lost 7 bases, and 8 bases stayed unmatched. The CDR3 DNA is TGTGCCAGCAGCCCGGGACTAGCGTCCCGAGAGCAGTACTTC. As protein: CASSPGLASREQYF.

Many counts were recorded for this clonotype. The rearrangement uses TRBV19 and TRBJ1-2; no clear D gene. The CDR3 consists of 13 residues. CDR1 and CDR2 (germline): LNHDA, SQIVND (reference sequence). V shed 7 bases and J shed 2 bases, with 11 bases lying between them. CDR3 amino acids: CASKAGGNYGYTF. As DNA, the CDR3 is TGTGCCAGTAAGGCAGGAGGGAACTATGGCTACACCTTC. The whole variable domain, filled in from reference TRBV19 and TRBJ1-2, reads DGGITQSPKYLFRKEGQNVTLSCEQNLNHDAMYWYRQDPGQGLRLIYYSQIVNDFQKGDIAEGYSVSREKKESFPLTVTSAQKNPTAFYLCASKAGGNYGYTFGSGTRLTVV.

This clonotype was counted a few times. The chain couples TRBV11-2 to TRBJ2-5; D not certain. Germline lookup yields CDR1 SGHAT and CDR2 FQNNGV. The CDR3 spans 14 residues. Trimming cost V 2 bases and J 0 bases, with 7 bases left between them. The CDR3 bases are TGTGCCAGCAGCTTATCACTGTACCAAGAGACCCAGTACTTC. Translated, it gives CASSLSLYQETQYF. Drawing the rest from reference TRBV11-2 and TRBJ2-5, the complete variable domain is EAGVAQSPRYKIIEKRQSVAFWCNPISGHATLYWYQQILGQGPKLLIQFQNNGVVDDSQLPKDRFSAERLKGVDSTLKIQPAKLEDSAVYLCASSLSLYQETQYFGPGTRLLVL.

Note on this clonotype: The junction and the germline gene differ at one end; a read error may be behind it. The V gene is TRBV5-1, the J gene TRBJ1-2, with D hard to call. Germline lookup yields CDR1 SGHRS and CDR2 YFSETQ. The CDR3 spans 14 residues. The CDR3 bases are TGCGCCAGCAGCTTGGCATTGGGGAGCTATGACTACACCTTC. It is translated as CASSLALGSYDYTF.

V is TRBV5-6 and J is TRBJ2-7, with 7 bases aligning to TRBD1. Germline V gene lookup returns CDR1 SGHDT and CDR2 YYEEEE. CDR3 length: 13 amino acids. The V and J ends lost 5 bases and 7 bases, in that order; junction bases with no gene match: 9. For the CDR3, the DNA is TGTGCCAGCAGGAACCAGGGGGTGGAGGAGCAGTACTTC. Translation: CASRNQGVEEQYF.

This CDR3 reads CASSTTGGAGYGYTF. For the CDR3, the DNA is TGTGCCAGCAGCACGACAGGGGGCGCGGGGTATGGCTACACCTTC. This chain connects TRBV9 to TRBJ1-2, with 10 bases matching TRBD1. The CDR3 extends over 15 amino acids. CDR1 and CDR2 from the germline V gene are SGDLS and YYNGEE. Trimming cost V 4 bases and J 5 bases; bases outside gene matches: 8.

This clonotype was observed many times. V gene TRBV7-2 combines with J gene TRBJ2-7; D is ambiguous. The germline V gene has CDR1 SGHTA and CDR2 FQGNSA. The CDR3 is 15 amino acids. Trimming shortened V by 1 base and J by 2 bases, and 12 bases separated the two germline ends. Written as DNA, the CDR3 is TGTGCCAGCAGCTTAGGGGCAGGATTAACCTACGAGCAGTACTTC. As protein: CASSLGAGLTYEQYF.

This clonotype appeared a single time. The chain combines TRBV19 with TRBJ1-5; D gene ambiguous. Germline assignment: CDR1 LNHDA and CDR2 SQIVND (reference sequence). There are 16 residues in the CDR3. Trimming cost V 6 bases and J 5 bases, with 20 bases left between them. CDR3 bases: TGTGCCAGTAGAAGTAGTGGGCAACGATATCATCAGCCCCAGCATTTT. Translating gives CASRSSGQRYHQPQHF. The variable domain in full, with the rest retrieved from reference TRBV19 and TRBJ1-5, is DGGITQSPKYLFRKEGQNVTLSCEQNLNHDAMYWYRQDPGQGLRLIYYSQIVNDFQKGDIAEGYSVSREKKESFPLTVTSAQKNPTAFYLCASRSSGQRYHQPQHFGDGTRLSIL.

The rearrangement uses TRBV12-5 and TRBJ1-1; possibly TRBD1 for D (6 bases). Germline V CDR1 and CDR2: LGHNT, FRNRAP. V was shortened by 0 bases and J by 9 bases, with 11 bases between the two germline ends. The CDR3 has 13 amino acids. CDR3 region: CASGLVLGTQAFF. CDR3 coding DNA: TGTGCTAGTGGTTTGGTACTTGGGACACAAGCTTTCTTT.

Written as DNA, the CDR3 is TGCGCCAGCAGCCTTTCGAGCGGGGGGGGACGCTACGAGCAGTACTTC. Protein sequence: CASSLSSGGGRYEQYF. The chain employs TRBV4-1 and TRBJ2-7, with 10 bases matching TRBD2. V lost 4 bases, J lost 3 bases, and 9 bases stayed unmatched. CDR1 is MGHRA and CDR2 is YSYEKL in the germline V gene. This CDR3 is built from 16 residues.

This clonotype was seen ten or more times. The chain carries TRBV7-9 and TRBJ2-7; TRBD1 matches at 8 bases. Germline assignment: CDR1 SEHNR and CDR2 FQNEAQ (reference sequence). The ends lost 5 bases at V and 2 bases at J; junction bases unmatched: 5. The CDR3 sequence is 14 residues long. In DNA, the CDR3 is TGTGCCAGCAGCCCCCGGGACAGGACCTACGAGCAGTACTTC. Residues: CASSPRDRTYEQYF. Full variable domain (outside the CDR3, taken from reference TRBV7-9 and TRBJ2-7): DTGVSQNPRHKITKRGQNVTFRCDPISEHNRLYWYRQTLGQGPEFLTYFQNEAQLEKSRLLSDRFSAERPKGSFSTLEIQRTEQGDSAMYLCASSPRDRTYEQYFGPGTRLTVT.

This sequence joins TRBV12-3 or TRBV12-4 and TRBJ2-7, with 9 bases identical to TRBD1. J gave up 5 bases and V 4 bases, and 9 bases lay outside the gene matches. The CDR3 has 15 residues. The CDR3 region is CASSSPDRGEDEQYF. CDR3 sequence (DNA): TGTGCCAGCAGTTCCCCGGACAGGGGCGAGGACGAGCAGTACTTC.